Here is one T cell receptor (beta chain) with its context. This CDR3 is 17 amino acids long. With 2 bases removed from V and 5 bases from J, the gap between germline ends came to 21 bases. CDR1 is SNHLY and CDR2 is FYNNEI in the germline V gene. The sample is drawn from a study of blood T cell repertoires in COVID-19. Original methodology: Counts of nucleated cells, estimated from reference gene primer amplification, were obtained. TCRdb keeps only in-frame clones here, not all; method: immunoSEQ multiplex PCR. V, J and clone size are taken as reported in that table, and D and trimming were inferred from the DNA itself. This sample has some 200,000 clones, with 70% to 85% found just once.

This TCR was sampled from a woman aged 35 to 49 who had recovered from COVID-19. Sequenced: peripheral blood. The rearrangement uses TRBV2 and TRBJ2-5; the D is unclear. In DNA form, the CDR3 reads TGTGCCAGCAGTGAATGGCGGAATACCCGAGGTGGGGAGACCCAGTACTTC. Translated: CASSEWRNTRGGETQYF.